These 32 T cell receptor beta chains share one sample of origin, sequenced in a study of long-term antiretroviral therapy in people with HIV. Survey-level resolution applied to immunoSEQ assay v3.0. The repertoire was sequenced with immunoSEQ multiplex PCR; TCRdb's copy has only in-frame clones and lacks some. The sample has roughly 16,000 clones, about 94% seen once. Sample: unsorted PBMCs, taken roughly 6.4 years after starting antiretroviral therapy. The origin of the receptors is a woman between 50 and 59 years old with HIV.

V and J are TRBV7-3 and TRBJ2-7, with 7 bases fitting TRBD1. V trimming: 5 bases; J trimming: 2 bases; junction bases outside the gene matches: 6. In germline, CDR1 is SGHTA, CDR2 FQGTGA. The CDR3 is made up of 14 amino acids. The CDR3 loop is CASSPYQGAYEQYF. In DNA form, the CDR3 reads TGTGCCAGCAGCCCCTATCAGGGGGCCTACGAGCAGTACTTC. The full variable domain, its missing parts supplied by reference TRBV7-3 and TRBJ2-7, is GAGVSQTPSNKVTEKGKYVELRCDPISGHTALYWYRQSLGQGPEFLIYFQGTGAADDSGLPNDRFFAVRPEGSVSTLKIQRTERGDSAVYLCASSPYQGAYEQYFGPGTRLTVT.

The gene calls are TRBV2 and TRBJ2-5, with D perhaps matching TRBD2 (5 bases). V gave up 7 bases and J gave up 9 bases, with 30 bases separating them. CDR3 length: 17 residues. The germline CDR1 and CDR2 sequences are SNHLY and FYNNEI. In DNA, the CDR3 is TGTGCCAGCATAGTTATGGGGTCTACTCTGAACTCCGGGGCCCAGTACTTC. Its translation: CASIVMGSTLNSGAQYF. Complete variable domain (other parts from reference TRBV2 and TRBJ2-5): EPEVTQTPSHQVTQMGQEVILRCVPISNHLYFYWYRQILGQKVEFLVSFYNNEISEKSEIFDDQFSVERPDGSNFTLKIRSTKLEDSAMYFCASIVMGSTLNSGAQYFGPGTRLLVL.

This chain connects TRBV5-6 to TRBJ1-2; 8 positions match TRBD1. Germline lookup yields CDR1 SGHDT and CDR2 YYEEEE. Trimming at V came to 0 bases and at J to 6 bases, leaving 4 bases not matched to a gene. This CDR3 is 14 amino acids long. The CDR3 here is CASSLVDREDGYTF. CDR3 nucleotides: TGTGCCAGCAGCTTGGTGGACAGGGAGGATGGCTACACCTTC. Drawing the rest from reference TRBV5-6 and TRBJ1-2, the complete variable domain is DAGVTQSPTHLIKTRGQQVTLRCSPKSGHDTVSWYQQALGQGPQFIFQYYEEEERQRGNFPDRFSGHQFPNYSSELNVNALLLGDSALYLCASSLVDREDGYTFGSGTRLTVV.

This clone was picked up one time. CDR3 bases: TGTGCCAGCAGCCCGCGGGGCCCCTTGAACACCGGGGAGCTGTTTTTT. It translates to CASSPRGPLNTGELFF. The V and J genes are TRBV5-4 and TRBJ2-2; D possibly corresponds to TRBD2 (6 bases). Germline CDR1 reads SGHNT; CDR2 reads YYREEE (reference sequence). This CDR3 has 16 amino acids. Trimming took 4 bases from V and 1 from J, leaving 14 bases between them. Supplemented by reference TRBV5-4 and TRBJ2-2, the full variable domain reads ETGVTQSPTHLIKTRGQQVTLRCSSQSGHNTVSWYQQALGQGPQFIFQYYREEENGRGNFPPRFSGLQFPNYSSELNVNALELDDSALYLCASSPRGPLNTGELFFGEGSRLTVL.

The chain joins TRBV6-5 to TRBJ2-7; D is undetermined. The CDR3 contains 14 residues. Germline CDR1 reads MNHEY; CDR2 reads SVGAGI. Trimming stripped 2 bases from V and 0 bases from J, with 8 bases between. CDR3 sequence: CASSYMGNSYEQYF. CDR3 nucleotide sequence: TGTGCCAGCAGTTACATGGGAAACTCCTACGAGCAGTACTTC.

This clone has just one count. The chain joins TRBV4-2 to TRBJ2-1; a weak D match, TRBD2 (5 bases). V dropped 0 bases and J dropped 3 bases, with 12 bases sitting between them. Germline V lookup: CDR1 LGHNA, CDR2 YNFKEQ. The CDR3 length is 16 residues. The CDR3 reads CASSQDPPGFYNEQFF. CDR3 nucleotide sequence: TGTGCCAGCAGCCAAGATCCTCCGGGATTCTACAATGAGCAGTTCTTC.

The chain uses TRBV19 and TRBJ2-5, with a tentative D call TRBD1 (5 bases). Between the trimmed V and J ends, which lost 0 bases and 7 bases, there was a span of 12 bases. The CDR3 sequence is 14 residues long. CDR1 and CDR2 from the germline V gene are LNHDA and SQIVND (reference sequence). The CDR3: CASSIEQGLGTQYF. The CDR3 DNA reads as TGTGCCAGTAGTATAGAGCAGGGCCTGGGGACCCAGTACTTC.

The chain recombines TRBV4-3 with TRBJ2-7, with TRBD2 matching over 14 bases. Germline values: CDR1 LGHNA, CDR2 YSLEER. This CDR3 is 18 amino acids long. The J segment lost 7 bases and the V segment lost 4 bases, leaving 15 bases of the junction unmatched. Here the CDR3 DNA reads TGCGCCAGCAGCCTAGCAAGGCCCGGGACTAGCGGGAGAATGGAGCAGTACTTC. Translating it yields CASSLARPGTSGRMEQYF.

J is TRBJ2-1 and V is TRBV7-6; perhaps TRBD2 as D (6 bases). The CDR3 sequence is 15 residues long. CDR1 and CDR2 (germline): SGHVS, FNYEAQ. V shed 1 base and J shed 2 bases, with 9 bases lying between them. The CDR3 region is CASSLEWGAYNEQFF. In DNA, the CDR3 is TGTGCCAGCAGCTTAGAGTGGGGGGCCTACAATGAGCAGTTCTTC.

This chain joins TRBV7-4 and TRBJ2-7, with TRBD1 identical over 7 bases. Losses at the gene ends were 7 bases for V and 3 bases for J; bases not matched to a gene: 6. Germline V gene sequence: CDR1 SGHVT, CDR2 SQSDAQ. The CDR3 runs 13 residues. The CDR3 reads CASTLQGIYEQYF. The CDR3 nucleotides are TGTGCCAGCACACTACAGGGGATCTACGAGCAGTACTTC. The complete variable domain, with remaining parts taken from reference TRBV7-4 and TRBJ2-7, reads GAGVSQSPRYKVAKRGRDVALRCDSISGHVTLYWYRQTLGQGSEVLTYSQSDAQRDKSGRPSGRFSAERPERSVSTLKIQRTEQGDSAVYLCASTLQGIYEQYFGPGTRLTVT.

The V call is TRBV7-2, the J call TRBJ2-2; 9 nucleotides match TRBD1. Germline V gene lookup returns CDR1 SGHTA and CDR2 FQGNSA. Unmatched junction bases numbered 10, after V lost 5 bases and J lost 6 bases. This CDR3 comprises 16 residues. This CDR3 reads CASSPLHRGRAGELFF. As DNA, the CDR3 is TGTGCCAGCAGCCCCCTTCACAGGGGGCGAGCCGGGGAGCTGTTTTTT.

This chain joins TRBV28 and TRBJ1-2, with D tentatively TRBD1 (5 bases). V shed 1 base and J shed 6 bases, with 9 bases lying between them. Looked up from germline, CDR1 is MDHEN and CDR2 is SYDVKM. CDR3 length: 13 amino acids. In nucleotides, the CDR3 is TGTGCCAGCAGTTTATTCCAGGGTGATGGCTACACCTTC. Protein sequence: CASSLFQGDGYTF.

The rearrangement joins TRBV11-1 to TRBJ2-2; D is possibly TRBD2 (6 bases). The germline gives CDR1 SGHAT, CDR2 FQDESV (reference sequence). Trimming shortened V by 2 bases and J by 6 bases, and 10 bases separated the two germline ends. The CDR3 spans 14 residues. CDR3 sequence (DNA): TGTGCCAGCAGCTTAATGTGGGAGGCCGGGGAGCTGTTTTTT. Amino acid sequence: CASSLMWEAGELFF.

The V and J genes are TRBV5-1 and TRBJ2-5; no clear D gene. The CDR3 consists of 13 residues. The germline V gene has CDR1 SGHRS and CDR2 YFSETQ. Trimming cost V 0 bases and J 2 bases, with 5 bases left between them. In DNA, the CDR3 is TGCGCCAGCAGCTTGGGCAGTCAAGAGACCCAGTACTTC. Translation gives CASSLGSQETQYF.

The table lists this clone with a count of one. The chain joins TRBV19 to TRBJ2-7; weak D call: TRBD1 (5 bases). V was pared by 10 bases and J by 3 bases, with 19 bases between. In germline, CDR1 is LNHDA, CDR2 SQIVND (reference sequence). The CDR3 has 14 amino acids. The CDR3 nucleotides are TGTGCCACACGAGTGGGGCAGAACGACTACGAGCAGTACTTC. The encoded protein is CATRVGQNDYEQYF.

This clone was counted once. This rearrangement joins TRBV2 to TRBJ2-3, with D perhaps TRBD1 (5 bases). This CDR3 has 19 amino acids. Trimming took 7 bases from V and 4 from J, leaving 30 bases between them. Germline CDR1 and CDR2: SNHLY and FYNNEI. The DNA of the CDR3 is TGTGCCAGCAATCCCACTACTACCCGCAGGGTTGAGTTGCCAGATACGCAGTATTTT. It specifies CASNPTTTRRVELPDTQYF. The variable domain in full, with the rest retrieved from reference TRBV2 and TRBJ2-3, is EPEVTQTPSHQVTQMGQEVILRCVPISNHLYFYWYRQILGQKVEFLVSFYNNEISEKSEIFDDQFSVERPDGSNFTLKIRSTKLEDSAMYFCASNPTTTRRVELPDTQYFGPGTRLTVL.

The chain joins TRBV28 to TRBJ1-2; D ambiguous. V gave up 3 bases and J gave up 2 bases, with 7 bases separating them. Germline V lookup: CDR1 MDHEN, CDR2 SYDVKM. The CDR3 spans 13 residues. DNA for the CDR3: TGTGCCAGCAGTTTGAGTAGGAACTATGGCTACACCTTC. Protein product: CASSLSRNYGYTF.

This chain joins TRBV25-1 and TRBJ1-6, with D unresolved. Trimming removed 3 bases from V and 4 bases from J, with 13 bases in between. Per germline, CDR1 MGHDK and CDR2 SYGVNS. The CDR3 has 16 amino acids. The CDR3 spells CASSDSLTEYNSPLHF. In nucleotides, the CDR3 is TGTGCCAGCAGTGACTCTCTTACAGAGTATAATTCACCCCTCCACTTT.

The rearrangement uses TRBV7-2 and TRBJ2-7, with 9 positions matching TRBD2. Per germline, CDR1 SGHTA and CDR2 FQGNSA. The ends lost 5 bases at V and 5 bases at J; junction bases unmatched: 7. The length of the CDR3 is 14 residues. The CDR3 DNA is TGTGCCAGCAGCGTTAGCGGGAGACGAAACGAGCAGTACTTC. It specifies CASSVSGRRNEQYF.

This clone was observed a single time. The chain has TRBV18 and TRBJ2-1, with 12 positions matching TRBD1. The germline gives CDR1 KGHSH, CDR2 LQKENI. The J segment lost 7 bases and the V segment lost 3 bases, leaving 10 bases of the junction unmatched. The CDR3 length is 17 residues. For the CDR3, the DNA is TGTGCCAGCTCACCCTCCGGGACAGGGGGCCGCGGAAATGAGCAGTTCTTC. It yields the protein CASSPSGTGGRGNEQFF.

This rearrangement joins TRBV19 to TRBJ2-6; TRBD1 aligns across 9 bases. CDR1 is LNHDA and CDR2 is SQIVND in the germline V gene (reference sequence). The length of the CDR3 is 18 residues. The V gene end was trimmed by 0 bases and the J gene end by 1 base; junction bases not matched to a gene: 4. The CDR3 sequence is CASSIEGTGLSGANVLTF. CDR3 nucleotides: TGTGCCAGTAGTATAGAAGGGACAGGGCTGTCTGGGGCCAACGTCCTGACTTTC. The full variable domain, completed using reference TRBV19 and TRBJ2-6, is DGGITQSPKYLFRKEGQNVTLSCEQNLNHDAMYWYRQDPGQGLRLIYYSQIVNDFQKGDIAEGYSVSREKKESFPLTVTSAQKNPTAFYLCASSIEGTGLSGANVLTFGAGSRLTVL.

The rearrangement uses TRBV10-3 and TRBJ1-4, with a weak D call TRBD1 (5 bases). The CDR3 loop spans 13 amino acids. V lost 6 bases to trimming and J lost 6 bases, with 11 bases between them. The germline V gene encodes CDR1 ENHRY and CDR2 SYGVKD. CDR3 loop: CAIRGTGDEKLFF. The CDR3, as DNA: TGTGCCATCAGAGGGACGGGAGATGAAAAACTGTTTTTT.

This CDR3 reads CASSLSPLGLDNEQFF. CDR3 sequence (DNA): TGTGCCAGCAGCTTATCCCCTCTTGGACTCGACAATGAGCAGTTCTTC. The chain couples TRBV5-4 to TRBJ2-1; D is possibly TRBD2 (5 bases). This CDR3 has 16 residues. The germline gives CDR1 SGHNT, CDR2 YYREEE (reference sequence). V was pared by 2 bases and J by 5 bases, with 17 bases between.

The J gene is TRBJ2-1, the V gene TRBV11-2, with a possible D match to TRBD1 (6 bases). CDR1 SGHAT and CDR2 FQNNGV come from the germline V gene. The CDR3 loop spans 17 amino acids. Trimming removed 4 bases from V and 3 bases from J, with 19 bases in between. In DNA, the CDR3 is TGTGCCAGCAGCTCCCGCTCAGGGGCGAGTTACTACAATGAGCAGTTCTTC. Its translation: CASSSRSGASYYNEQFF.

The gene calls are TRBV7-2 and TRBJ2-3; 16 bases are a match to TRBD2. Germline V lookup: CDR1 SGHTA, CDR2 FQGNSA. J gave up 5 bases and V 3 bases, and 2 bases lay outside the gene matches. The CDR3 length is 16 residues. CDR3 sequence: CASSLGLAGGGDTQYF. CDR3 DNA: TGTGCCAGCAGCTTGGGACTAGCGGGAGGGGGAGATACGCAGTATTTT.

The chain links TRBV5-5 to TRBJ2-1, with D unresolved. CDR3 length: 16 residues. Trimming took off 3 bases at V and 8 bases at J, with 21 bases between the two ends. Germline V gives CDR1 SGHKS, CDR2 YYEKEE (reference sequence). The CDR3 is CASSSLRVRTIDEQFF. The DNA of the CDR3 is TGTGCCAGCAGCTCCCTTCGGGTTAGGACGATAGATGAGCAGTTCTTC.

V usage is TRBV13 and J usage is TRBJ2-1; TRBD1 matches at 8 bases. V was pared by 5 bases and J by 3 bases, with 6 bases of the junction left unmatched. The CDR3 contains 15 residues. CDR1 PRHDT and CDR2 FYEKMQ come from the germline V gene (reference sequence). CDR3: CASSRGQGIYNEQFF. In DNA, the CDR3 is TGTGCCAGCAGCCGTGGACAGGGCATCTACAATGAGCAGTTCTTC. Based on the CDR3 plus reference TRBV13 and TRBJ2-1, the full variable domain is AAGVIQSPRHLIKEKRETATLKCYPIPRHDTVYWYQQGPGQDPQFLISFYEKMQSDKGSIPDRFSAQQFSDYHSELNMSSLELGDSALYFCASSRGQGIYNEQFFGPGTRLTVL.

V and J are TRBV7-9 and TRBJ1-1; no definite D call. Trimming stripped 3 bases from V and 5 bases from J, with 7 bases between. The CDR3 runs to 12 residues. The germline V gene encodes CDR1 SEHNR and CDR2 FQNEAQ (reference sequence). CDR3 loop: CASSLGKTEAFF. The CDR3 DNA sequence: TGTGCCAGCAGCTTGGGGAAAACTGAAGCTTTCTTT.

The V gene is TRBV7-2, the J gene TRBJ2-7, with a weak D call TRBD2 (5 bases). The CDR3 is made up of 15 amino acids. Germline CDR1 reads SGHTA; CDR2 reads FQGNSA. V shed 3 bases and J shed 4 bases, with 16 bases lying between them. The CDR3 spells CASSLDSRPWYEQYF. The CDR3 DNA reads TGTGCCAGCAGCTTGGACTCTCGCCCGTGGTACGAGCAGTACTTC.

The rearrangement links TRBV7-8 to TRBJ2-6; D unclear. The germline gives CDR1 SGHVS, CDR2 FQNEAQ. The CDR3 consists of 15 residues. Between the trimmed V and J ends, which lost 5 bases and 1 base, there was a span of 9 bases. The CDR3, as DNA: TGTGCCAGCAGCCTCAGCAATTCTGGGGCCAACGTCCTGACTTTC. The encoded protein is CASSLSNSGANVLTF.

This chain connects TRBV6-6 to TRBJ2-2; TRBD1 aligns across 7 bases. V lost 5 bases and J lost 5; bases outside the gene matches: 8. This CDR3 spans 15 amino acids. The V gene's germline CDR1 is MNHNY and CDR2 SVGAGI (reference sequence). CDR3 sequence (DNA): TGTGCCAGCAGTCTAACAGGGGCGAGGACCGGGGAGCTGTTTTTT. Residues: CASSLTGARTGELFF.

This clone has only one observation. The genes are TRBV29-1 and TRBJ1-2; D is unclear. CDR1 and CDR2 (germline): SQVTM, ANQGSEA. The CDR3 is 14 residues long. V was pared by 5 bases and J by 1 base, with 14 bases between. The DNA for the CDR3 is TGCAGCGTTAGCCCATATGCCCATAACTATGGCTACACCTTC. Its translation: CSVSPYAHNYGYTF.